A selection of T cell receptor beta chains follows, all from one sample in a study of blood T cell repertoires in COVID-19. The repertoire was sequenced with immunoSEQ multiplex PCR; TCRdb's copy has only in-frame clones and lacks some. The profile shows under 200,000 clones, about 80% of them singletons. The sequencing input was peripheral blood. These receptors all come from a man between 70 and 80 years old with active or convalescent COVID-19. CDR3s include the opening cysteine and the closing phenylalanine or tryptophan. A D gene is named only where the DNA matches it firmly. Where a row states a size, it is once, few, many or the class of an expanded clone; other rows omit it.

TRBJ2-7 . . TRBV4-1 15 TGCGCCAGCAGCCCCTCGATACCGAGGGTCCACGAGCAGTACTTC CASSPSIPRVHEQYF
TRBJ1-5 . . TRBV5-5 16 TGTGCCAGCAGCTACCAAGGGGCAGGTAGCAATCAGCCCCAGCATTTT CASSYQGAGSNQPQHF
TRBJ2-7 . . TRBV2 12 TGTGCCAGCTCCGAGGAGACCTACGAGCAGTACTTC CASSEETYEQYF
TRBJ2-1 . . TRBV11-2 15 TGTGCCAGCAGCCGGTCCCGGGACAATTACAATGAGCAGTTCTTC CASSRSRDNYNEQFF
TRBJ2-5 . . TRBV21-1 19 TGTGCCAGCAGCTCAAGAAGGGGGCGGCGGGCGTCGGGCCAAGAGACCCAGTACTTC CASSSRRGRRASGQETQYF
TRBJ1-1 . . TRBV5-1 15 TGCGCCAGCAAAAATCAGGGGTTAGGGGACACTGAAGCTTTCTTT CASKNQGLGDTEAFF
TRBJ2-7 TRBD2 once TRBV28 18 TGTGCCAGCACCGTAGCGGGGACCTCTAGCGGGGCCTCCTACGAGCAGTACTTC CASTVAGTSSGASYEQYF
TRBJ2-5 . . TRBV19 14 TGTGCCAGTAGTATCCAAAGGGGCGGAGAGACCCAGTACTTC CASSIQRGGETQYF
TRBJ2-7 . medium-sized TRBV28 15 TGTGCCAGCAGTTTAAAGGATAGCGTCGAGGACGAGCAGTACTTC CASSLKDSVEDEQYF
TRBJ1-5 . . TRBV6-5 13 TGTGCCAGCGGGAAAGGGAGAAATCAGCCCCAGCATTTT CASGKGRNQPQHF
TRBJ1-5 . . TRBV11-2 16 TGTGCCAGCAGCCCCGGGTCGCGGCGAAGCAATCAGCCCCAGCATTTT CASSPGSRRSNQPQHF
TRBJ2-7 TRBD2 . TRBV9 15 TGTGCCAGCAGCGTTACTAGCGGGAGGCAGTACGAGCAGTACTTC CASSVTSGRQYEQYF
TRBJ1-3 . . TRBV7-8 16 TGTGCCAGCAGCTCCCGCGCAGGGGCGGCTGGAAACACCATATATTTT CASSSRAGAAGNTIYF
TRBJ1-2 TRBD1 . TRBV6-5 16 TGTGCCAGCAGTTACGGGGACAGGCTGGGGGGGGGAGGCTACACCTTC CASSYGDRLGGGGYTF
TRBJ1-1 . . TRBV5-1 13 TGCGCCAGCAGCTTGCAGGGGAACACTGAAGCTTTCTTT CASSLQGNTEAFF
TRBJ2-1 . . TRBV27 14 TGTGCCAGCAGTTTATCCCTAGCCAACAATGAGCAGTTCTTC CASSLSLANNEQFF
TRBJ1-6 TRBD1 . TRBV18 14 TGTGCCAGCTCACCAGGCAGGGGGAATTCACCCCTCCACTTT CASSPGRGNSPLHF
TRBJ2-3 TRBD1 . TRBV6-6 15 TGTGCCAGCAATCCAACAGGGGGCGCAGGGGATACGCAGTATTTT CASNPTGGAGDTQYF
TRBJ2-2 TRBD2 . TRBV7-8 17 TGTGCCAGCAGCTTTAGCGGGACAACTAAAGGGGCCGGGGAGCTGTTTTTT CASSFSGTTKGAGELFF
TRBJ2-1 . . TRBV7-8 13 TGTGCCAGCAGCTTAGTTAGCCTCGGTGAGCAGTTCTTC CASSLVSLGEQFF
TRBJ2-5 . once TRBV7-2 14 TGTGCCAGCAGCTTAGGACTCCGCCCAGAGACCCAGTACTTC CASSLGLRPETQYF